The 9 T cell receptor beta chains given below trace back to one sample, sequenced in a study of T cell responses to AZD1222 COVID-19 vaccine. Generated by immunoSEQ multiplex PCR, the TCRdb table keeps only in-frame clones and is missing some. The repertoire holds over 110,000 clones, with 75% to 90% as singletons. The material sequenced was peripheral blood, taken 28 days after the second AZD1222 dose. All receptors come from an adult who received the AZD1222 COVID-19 vaccine.

This rearrangement joins TRBV2 to TRBJ2-5, with TRBD1 matching 10 bases. V lost 7 bases, J lost 4 bases, and 3 bases stayed unmatched. This CDR3 has 13 amino acids. CDR1 and CDR2 from the germline V gene are SNHLY and FYNNEI. Here the CDR3 DNA reads TGTGCCAGCACCAGGGACAGGGGAGAGACCCAGTACTTC. Encoded protein: CASTRDRGETQYF.

CDR3 DNA sequence: TGTGCCAGCAGCTTAGGGACTAGCGGAACCTACAATGAGCAGTTCTTC. This gives the protein CASSLGTSGTYNEQFF. The genes are TRBV7-8 and TRBJ2-1; TRBD2 aligns across 10 bases. Germline assignment: CDR1 SGHVS and CDR2 FQNEAQ. V lost 1 base to trimming and J lost 2 bases; unmatched junction nucleotides: 2. This CDR3 contains 16 residues. The variable domain in full, with the rest retrieved from reference TRBV7-8 and TRBJ2-1, is GAGVSQSPRYKVAKRGQDVALRCDPISGHVSLFWYQQALGQGPEFLTYFQNEAQLDKSGLPSDRFFAERPEGSVSTLKIQRTQQEDSAVYLCASSLGTSGTYNEQFFGPGTRLTVL.

The rearrangement uses TRBV29-1 and TRBJ1-1, with 7 bases matching TRBD1. The ends lost 6 bases at V and 6 bases at J; junction bases unmatched: 13. The CDR3 is 14 residues long. Germline V gene sequence: CDR1 SQVTM, CDR2 ANQGSEA. The CDR3 is CSVPATGMGPEAFF. CDR3 sequence (DNA): TGCAGCGTGCCAGCGACAGGGATGGGGCCTGAAGCTTTCTTT.

The chain joins TRBV19 to TRBJ1-2; TRBD1 is a possible D gene (5 bases). CDR3 size: 14 residues. Looked up from germline, CDR1 is LNHDA and CDR2 is SQIVND (reference sequence). The V gene lost 4 bases and the J gene lost 4 bases, with 13 bases spanning the gap. The DNA of the CDR3 is TGTGCCAGTAGTACGGGCAGGGACGTCTATGGCTACACCTTC. Protein: CASSTGRDVYGYTF.

This clone was recorded only once. The rearrangement joins TRBV19 to TRBJ2-3; no reliable D call. Trimming pared 4 bases from V and 2 bases from J, leaving 13 bases between. This CDR3 is 15 amino acids long. The germline V gene encodes CDR1 LNHDA and CDR2 SQIVND (reference sequence). In nucleotides, the CDR3 is TGTGCCAGTAGTAACGAGGCAGTATCCACAGATACGCAGTATTTT. Its translation is CASSNEAVSTDTQYF.

The gene calls are TRBV3-1 (or the pseudogene TRBV3-2) and TRBJ1-3; D is undetermined. The germline V gene has CDR1 LGHDT and CDR2 YNNKEL (reference sequence). The CDR3 runs 15 residues. The ends were cut back, 4 bases at V and 2 bases at J, with 12 bases in the middle. The CDR3: CASSRKTSPGNTIYF. Written as DNA, the CDR3 is TGTGCCAGCAGCCGAAAGACAAGTCCTGGAAACACCATATATTTT.

The chain uses TRBV25-1 and TRBJ2-5; 8 nucleotides match TRBD1. Germline CDR1 MGHDK, CDR2 SYGVNS. There are 14 residues in the CDR3. V was pared by 6 bases and J by 1 base, with 4 bases of the junction left unmatched. CDR3: CASSDRGFQETQYF. The DNA for the CDR3 is TGTGCCAGCAGCGACAGGGGCTTCCAAGAGACCCAGTACTTC. The full variable domain, with the rest looked up from reference TRBV25-1 and TRBJ2-5, is EADIYQTPRYLVIGTGKKITLECSQTMGHDKMYWYQQDPGMELHLIHYSYGVNSTEKGDLSSESTVSRIRTEHFPLTLESARPSHTSQYLCASSDRGFQETQYFGPGTRLLVL.

The chain links TRBV19 to TRBJ2-2; 7 nucleotides agree with TRBD2. CDR1 LNHDA and CDR2 SQIVND come from the germline V gene (reference sequence). J lost 1 base, V lost 11 bases, and 4 bases had no gene match. CDR3 length: 13 amino acids. The CDR3 region is CAVGGRNTGELFF. The CDR3 DNA reads TGTGCCGTGGGAGGGAGGAACACCGGGGAGCTGTTTTTT.

V gene TRBV2 combines with J gene TRBJ1-2; 9 nucleotides agree with TRBD1. CDR1 is SNHLY and CDR2 is FYNNEI in the germline V gene. The CDR3 contains 16 residues. V was pared by 7 bases and J by 0 bases, with 9 bases of the junction left unmatched. The DNA of the CDR3 is TGTGCCAGCAAGAGGAGCGGACAGGGGACTAACTATGGCTACACCTTC. Translated, it gives CASKRSGQGTNYGYTF.